This T cell receptor beta chain was recovered during a study of T cells in Graves' hyperthyroidism and ophthalmopathy. This clonotype was detected ten times or more. As yet, its antigen is unknown. Study outcomes and limitations: Most thyroid clonotypes with frequency above 0.001 were detected in blood.

No progression to ophthalmopathy during 18 months of follow-up defined stable disease. Researchers took RNA transcripts and amplified the TCR beta CDR3 regions from them. RT-PCR in the first round (using the HTBI primer set) targeted the TCR CDR3. TCRdb redid the calling of the multiplex PCR reads with MiXCR, one entry per CDR3 protein. The data hold 750,000 to 950,000 distinct CDR3 sequences, with 38% observed a single time. V lost 7 bases and J lost 4, with 12 bases in between. Looked up from germline, CDR1 is SGHRS and CDR2 is YFSETQ. CDR3 length: 14 amino acids. The gene calls are TRBV5-1 and TRBJ2-6; D unresolved. The specimen sequenced was blood. This clonotype was sampled from a man younger than 30 with Graves' hyperthyroidism. The CDR3 region is CASAIEAGANVLTF. DNA for the CDR3: TGCGCCAGCGCCATCGAGGCGGGGGCCAACGTCCTGACTTTC.